Below, 24 T cell receptor beta chains from the same sample are listed, as sequenced in a study of T cells in tuberculosis. Sequenced by immunoSEQ multiplex PCR; TCRdb stores in-frame clones only, minus some. Seen here are about 43,000 clones, about 96% observed once, and the top ten hold 3% to 4%. The specimen sequenced was PBMCs. These receptors came from a donor between 10 and 35 years old with latent tuberculosis or without tuberculosis infection.

The chain couples TRBV7-9 to TRBJ2-2; TRBD1 matches at 10 bases. Germline V gene data show CDR1 as SEHNR and CDR2 as FQNEAQ (reference sequence). CDR3 length: 15 residues. V was clipped by 2 bases and J by 6 bases; unmatched bases: 3. Here the CDR3 reads CASSLLTGGSGELFF. Written as DNA, the CDR3 is TGTGCCAGCAGCTTATTGACAGGGGGCTCCGGGGAGCTGTTTTTT.

J is TRBJ1-1 and V is TRBV6-1; D is unclear. In germline, CDR1 is MNHNS, CDR2 SASEGT. The CDR3 loop spans 11 amino acids. The CDR3 DNA reads TGTGCGGTGGAGGGTCAAACTGAAGCTTTCTTT. Translating gives CAVEGQTEAFF.

The chain recombines TRBV28 with TRBJ1-1; 7 bases map to TRBD1. CDR3 length: 15 residues. Germline V gene sequence: CDR1 MDHEN, CDR2 SYDVKM. With 4 bases clipped from V and 11 bases from J, the junction kept 16 bases outside the gene matches. CDR3 protein: CASSSLNRDSNLAFF. The CDR3 DNA sequence: TGTGCCAGCAGTTCACTGAACCGGGACAGCAATTTGGCTTTCTTT.

The rearrangement links TRBV7-2 to TRBJ2-2; D call uncertain. Germline CDR1 is SGHTA and CDR2 is FQGNSA. The V gene lost 4 bases and the J gene lost 6 bases, with 12 bases spanning the gap. The CDR3 runs 14 residues. CDR3 region: CASSSESASGELFF. The CDR3 bases are TGTGCCAGCAGCTCCGAATCAGCGTCCGGGGAGCTGTTTTTT.

The rearrangement joins TRBV27 to TRBJ1-2, with D uncertain. CDR3 size: 12 residues. Germline V gene data show CDR1 as MNHEY and CDR2 as SMNVEV (reference sequence). V lost 10 bases and J lost 8, with 17 bases in between. The CDR3 DNA reads TGTGCCACCTCGGACGGACTGCAAGGCTACACCTTC. This sequence encodes CATSDGLQGYTF.

The CDR3 sequence: CASSANRNTEAFF. The CDR3 DNA reads TGTGCCAGTAGTGCCAACAGGAACACTGAAGCTTTCTTT. The rearrangement uses TRBV19 and TRBJ1-1; D not certain. CDR3 length: 13 residues. Germline CDR1 LNHDA, CDR2 SQIVND (reference sequence). Trimming left V 5 bases short and J 1 base short, with 8 bases between.

The gene calls are TRBV27 and TRBJ1-4; 9 bases fit TRBD1. The CDR3 totals 17 residues. V lost 5 bases, J lost 4 bases, and 11 bases stayed unmatched. CDR1 is MNHEY, CDR2 SMNVEV, per germline (reference sequence). CDR3 DNA sequence: TGTGCCAGCAGTGGGGGGACAGGGACGAACATTAATGAAAAACTGTTTTTT. It codes for CASSGGTGTNINEKLFF.

The chain employs TRBV6-1 and TRBJ1-2, with a possible D match to TRBD1 (6 bases). V shed 2 bases and J shed 1 base, with 8 bases lying between them. The CDR3 totals 14 residues. Germline CDR1 is MNHNS and CDR2 is SASEGT. The CDR3 spells CASSEMDSNYGYTF. The CDR3 nucleotides read TGTGCCAGCAGTGAAATGGACAGTAACTATGGCTACACCTTC.

This clone was picked up one time. This chain links TRBV27 with TRBJ1-1; weak D call: TRBD1 (5 bases). The germline V gene encodes CDR1 MNHEY and CDR2 SMNVEV (reference sequence). The length of the CDR3 is 14 residues. V was cut by 0 bases and J by 3 bases, with 8 bases left in between. The CDR3 nucleotides are TGTGCCAGCAGTTTATCGCGGGGGGACACTGAAGCTTTCTTT. As protein: CASSLSRGDTEAFF.

This sequence joins TRBV4-1 and TRBJ2-1; 9 bases map to TRBD2. This CDR3 has 17 amino acids. Germline assignment: CDR1 MGHRA and CDR2 YSYEKL. V trimming: 3 bases; J trimming: 8 bases; junction bases outside the gene matches: 14. As DNA, the CDR3 is TGCGCCAGCAGCCAGCCCCTACTCGCGGGGGGGCTTTATGAGCAGTTCTTC. Protein sequence: CASSQPLLAGGLYEQFF.

The chain links TRBV9 to TRBJ1-1; D is ambiguous. Germline V gives CDR1 SGDLS, CDR2 YYNGEE. V lost 0 bases to trimming and J lost 0 bases, with 3 bases between them. The CDR3 sequence is 13 residues long. The CDR3 here is CASSVALNTEAFF. CDR3 DNA: TGTGCCAGCAGCGTAGCTCTGAACACTGAAGCTTTCTTT.

The chain employs TRBV7-2 and TRBJ1-2; the match to TRBD1 covers 8 bases. The CDR3 has 19 residues. J gave up 1 base and V 1 base, and 14 bases lay outside the gene matches. CDR1 is SGHTA, CDR2 FQGNSA, per germline. The CDR3 is CASSLGFRGNRGVNYGYTF. In DNA form, the CDR3 reads TGTGCCAGCAGCTTAGGTTTTCGGGGAAACAGGGGGGTTAACTATGGCTACACCTTC.

Turning to this clone: The conserved final phenylalanine or tryptophan is absent from the CDR3, which likely points to a read error. The DNA is omitted, as the CDR3 cannot be located on it reliably, and the CDR3 follows TCRdb's listing. V usage is TRBV9 and J usage is TRBJ1-1; the table's D call, TRBD1, was not checked against the DNA. Germline V gives CDR1 SGDLS, CDR2 YYNGEE. The CDR3 totals 11 residues, both ends included. CDR3 region: CASSAGQGAYL.

The chain carries TRBV2 and TRBJ2-7; tentatively, D is TRBD1 (6 bases). Trimming cost V 4 bases and J 2 bases, with 15 bases left between them. Germline lookup yields CDR1 SNHLY and CDR2 FYNNEI. This CDR3 contains 15 residues. The CDR3 spells CASSVRRTEAYEQYF. CDR3 DNA sequence: TGTGCCAGCAGTGTACGCCGGACAGAAGCCTACGAGCAGTACTTC.

This clone was picked up a small number of times. The genes are TRBV28 and TRBJ2-7; 7 bases map to TRBD1. CDR3 length equals 13 residues. The germline V gene has CDR1 MDHEN and CDR2 SYDVKM. With 7 bases clipped from V and 3 bases from J, the junction kept 6 bases outside the gene matches. CDR3 loop: CASTRGTDYEQYF. CDR3 in DNA: TGTGCCAGCACCCGTGGGACAGACTACGAGCAGTACTTC.

The chain carries TRBV27 and TRBJ2-2; 16 nucleotides align to TRBD2. CDR3 size: 18 residues. J gave up 9 bases and V 3 bases, and 10 bases lay outside the gene matches. Per the germline V gene, CDR1 is MNHEY and CDR2 is SMNVEV (reference sequence). CDR3 sequence (DNA): TGTGCCAGCAGTTTGCTTGGGACTAGCGGGGGGGTCCCGCGGGAGCTGTTTTTT. Translation: CASSLLGTSGGVPRELFF.

V gene TRBV2 combines with J gene TRBJ1-5; weak D call: TRBD1 (5 bases). Germline values: CDR1 SNHLY, CDR2 FYNNEI. The CDR3 runs to 15 residues. Trimming stripped 4 bases from V and 4 bases from J, with 14 bases between. The CDR3 DNA reads as TGTGCCAGCAGTGTCGCTGGGGGGGGGAATCAGCCCCAGCATTTT. Translation: CASSVAGGGNQPQHF.

This chain joins TRBV6-1 and TRBJ1-1; 7 bases agree with TRBD1. Germline trimming cut 3 bases from V and 11 bases from J; bases unmatched to any gene: 9. Per germline, CDR1 MNHNS and CDR2 SASEGT. CDR3 size: 13 residues. DNA of the CDR3: TGTGCCAGCAGTGACTGGACAGGTCGAGGCGCTTTCTTT. It codes for CASSDWTGRGAFF.

The chain links TRBV30 to TRBJ1-1, with D hard to call. The V end was cut by 2 bases, the J end by 11 bases, with 15 bases between. CDR1 and CDR2 (germline): GTSNPN, SVGIG (reference sequence). The CDR3 is 12 residues long. The DNA for the CDR3 is TGTGCCTGGAGTCCAATATATACAGACGCTTTCTTT. Protein: CAWSPIYTDAFF.

V and J are TRBV6-1 and TRBJ1-1; 7 nucleotides match TRBD1. CDR1 is MNHNS, CDR2 SASEGT, per germline. CDR3 size: 14 residues. V shed 6 bases and J 0 bases; nucleotides not matched to a gene: 4. CDR3 nucleotide sequence: TGTGCCAGCAGGGGGACAGAGATGAACACTGAAGCTTTCTTT. It is translated as CASRGTEMNTEAFF.

The chain carries TRBV19 and TRBJ1-2, with 11 nucleotides matching TRBD1. V shed 5 bases, J shed 3 bases, and the junction held 5 bases outside the gene matches. Germline values: CDR1 LNHDA, CDR2 SQIVND (reference sequence). The CDR3 covers 15 residues. The CDR3 loop is CASSAPGQGDYGYTF. Written as DNA, the CDR3 is TGTGCCAGTAGTGCACCGGGACAGGGGGACTATGGCTACACCTTC.

This chain links TRBV15 with TRBJ2-3, with 7 nucleotides matching TRBD1. Germline V gene data show CDR1 as LNHNV and CDR2 as YYDKDF (reference sequence). The V gene end was trimmed by 3 bases and the J gene end by 4 bases; junction bases not matched to a gene: 13. The CDR3 consists of 17 residues. The CDR3 spells CATSSKKQTGTPDTQYF. DNA of the CDR3: TGTGCCACCAGCAGTAAAAAGCAGACAGGGACCCCAGATACGCAGTATTTT.

The V call is TRBV30, the J call TRBJ2-7; 7 nucleotides match TRBD1. J lost 7 bases, V lost 4 bases, and 13 bases had no gene match. Germline CDR1 GTSNPN, CDR2 SVGIG (reference sequence). The CDR3 extends over 14 amino acids. Here the CDR3 reads CAWNPGTGVEEQYF. In DNA, the CDR3 is TGTGCCTGGAACCCCGGCACAGGGGTCGAGGAGCAGTACTTC.

This CDR3 is CASSPLGGRAGNEQYF. The CDR3 DNA reads as TGTGCCAGCAGCCCACTCGGCGGGAGGGCAGGTAACGAGCAGTACTTC. The gene calls are TRBV2 and TRBJ2-7, with TRBD2 identical over 9 bases. Germline trimming cut 6 bases from V and 5 bases from J; bases unmatched to any gene: 14. There are 16 residues in the CDR3. Germline assignment: CDR1 SNHLY and CDR2 FYNNEI. Using reference TRBV2 and TRBJ2-7 for the parts outside the CDR3, the full variable domain is EPEVTQTPSHQVTQMGQEVILRCVPISNHLYFYWYRQILGQKVEFLVSFYNNEISEKSEIFDDQFSVERPDGSNFTLKIRSTKLEDSAMYFCASSPLGGRAGNEQYFGPGTRLTVT.